Shown below are 8 T cell receptor beta chains from a single sample sequenced in a study of T cell repertoires in cytomegalovirus infection. TCRdb fed the reads into MiXCR, producing one record per CDR3 protein. The sample lists about 100,000 distinct CDR3 sequences, approximately 16% occurring once. Sequenced: PBMCs. These receptors originate from a human donor in good health (CMV status not recorded). Some clones in this sample may be carry-over from other donors' samples.

This chain uses TRBV5-1 with TRBJ2-1; the match to TRBD1 covers 11 bases. Germline V CDR1 and CDR2: SGHRS, YFSETQ. This CDR3 has 14 residues. The J segment lost 8 bases and the V segment lost 6 bases, leaving 7 bases of the junction unmatched. CDR3 amino acids: CASKRTGGWHEQFF. CDR3 sequence (DNA): TGCGCCAGCAAGCGGACAGGGGGCTGGCATGAGCAGTTCTTC.

The chain uses TRBV7-9 and TRBJ1-6; 7 bases align to TRBD1. This CDR3 contains 14 residues. V dropped 7 bases and J dropped 10; count of bases not matched to a gene: 10. CDR1 and CDR2 (germline): SEHNR, FQNEAQ (reference sequence). The CDR3 region has the DNA TGTGCCAGCACCCTGGACAGGTACCCCTCACCCCTCCACTTT. Protein sequence: CASTLDRYPSPLHF.

V and J are TRBV20-1 and TRBJ1-1; TRBD1 aligns across 9 bases. Per germline, CDR1 DFQATT and CDR2 SNEGSKA (reference sequence). This CDR3 region has 13 residues. The trim removed 6 bases at V and 4 bases at J, leaving 6 bases unmatched. The CDR3 bases are TGCAGTGCCGGGACAGGGACAACCACTGAAGCTTTCTTT. Protein product: CSAGTGTTTEAFF.

This clonotype was recorded at least ten times. V and J are TRBV7-2 and TRBJ2-3; perhaps TRBD2 as D (6 bases). V lost 0 bases and J lost 5, with 9 bases in between. The CDR3 has 14 amino acids. Germline V gene lookup returns CDR1 SGHTA and CDR2 FQGNSA. The CDR3 loop is CASSLARGRDTQYF. The CDR3 DNA reads as TGTGCCAGCAGCTTAGCGCGGGGAAGAGATACGCAGTATTTT.

This clonotype showed up just a few times. The V and J genes are TRBV7-9 and TRBJ2-7; 9 bases match TRBD2. V lost 1 base to trimming and J lost 5 bases; unmatched junction nucleotides: 6. The CDR3 consists of 15 residues. Germline loops: CDR1 SEHNR, CDR2 FQNEAQ (reference sequence). CDR3 amino acids: CASSLDAGGPHEQYF. DNA of the CDR3: TGTGCCAGCAGCTTAGATGCGGGGGGGCCTCACGAGCAGTACTTC.

The chain couples TRBV5-6 to TRBJ1-2, with TRBD1 matching 8 bases. With V trimmed by 4 bases and J by 4 bases, 3 bases remained unmatched. This CDR3 has 13 amino acids. The germline V gene has CDR1 SGHDT and CDR2 YYEEEE. The CDR3 spells CASSRQGTYGYTF. In DNA form, the CDR3 reads TGTGCCAGCAGCCGACAGGGGACCTATGGCTACACCTTC.

The gene calls are TRBV2 and TRBJ1-2; no clear D. Germline V gives CDR1 SNHLY, CDR2 FYNNEI. V was clipped by 7 bases and J by 3 bases, with 15 bases between them. The CDR3 is made up of 14 amino acids. The CDR3 region is CASTGGVWDYGYTF. As DNA, the CDR3 is TGTGCCAGCACGGGCGGGGTTTGGGACTATGGCTACACCTTC.

The sample holds many counts of this clonotype. The chain couples TRBV2 to TRBJ2-5; D is possibly TRBD2 (7 bases). CDR1 and CDR2 (germline): SNHLY, FYNNEI. CDR3 length: 15 amino acids. V lost 3 bases to trimming and J lost 5 bases, with 16 bases between them. The CDR3: CASSDSSGGLETQYF. For the CDR3, the DNA is TGTGCCAGCAGTGATAGCTCGGGGGGCCTCGAGACCCAGTACTTC.